The T cell receptor (beta chain) under discussion was sequenced for a study of cytomegalovirus exposure and HLA in healthy donors. In the PCR, 60 Vbeta and 13 Jbeta primers were used. Measured with immunoSEQ multiplex PCR; TCRdb has only the in-frame clones, and not every one. This table has roughly 120,000 clones, around 80% appearing once. The study's findings and limits: Among the sequence variants, a highly shared cluster was likely an artifact of sequencing.

About this clone: No antigen is known for it.

Losses at the gene ends were 1 base for V and 3 bases for J; bases not matched to a gene: 3. CDR3 length: 16 residues. Germline V lookup: CDR1 SGHAT, CDR2 FQNNGV. This clonotype was obtained from a man aged 45-60 years in good health and CMV-seronegative. Source material: PBMCs. This chain joins TRBV11-2 and TRBJ2-1; TRBD2 aligns across 10 bases. CDR3 bases: TGTGCCAGCAGCTTAGGGACTAGCGGATTCTACAATGAGCAGTTCTTC. It translates to CASSLGTSGFYNEQFF. Combining the CDR3 with reference TRBV11-2 and TRBJ2-1 gives the whole variable domain EAGVAQSPRYKIIEKRQSVAFWCNPISGHATLYWYQQILGQGPKLLIQFQNNGVVDDSQLPKDRFSAERLKGVDSTLKIQPAKLEDSAVYLCASSLGTSGFYNEQFFGPGTRLTVL.